This T cell receptor beta chain appears in the sequencing data of a study of cytomegalovirus exposure and HLA in healthy donors. The overall study: Of all 400 or so donors who were genotyped, 75% to 85% belonged to the Caucasian-associated ancestry cluster.

General study findings and limits: A few chains tied to CMV proved CMV antigen-specific in vitro. Later analysis found that TCR beta chains associated with HLA were more clonally expanded than other, equally common chains. A link between a missense DCLRE1C variant and TCR beta V- and J-gene trimming emerged from a later analysis.

Germline loops: CDR1 GTSNPN, CDR2 SVGIG (reference sequence). Unmatched junction bases numbered 7, after V lost 2 bases and J lost 1 base. CDR3 length: 15 residues. PCR employed 60 Vbeta and 13 Jbeta primers. Here immunoSEQ multiplex PCR was the method, and the copy in TCRdb shows in-frame clones only, minus some. The sample contains about 150,000 clones, around 66% of which appear only once. This clone was seen only a few times. Its matching antigen is unknown. V gene TRBV30 combines with J gene TRBJ2-7, with TRBD1 matching over 8 bases. The sequence was collected from a woman in her 30s in good health and CMV-seropositive. Sequenced material: PBMCs. The CDR3 region has the DNA TGTGCCTGGAGTACGCGGACAGGGTTTTCCTACGAGCAGTACTTC. It translates to CAWSTRTGFSYEQYF.